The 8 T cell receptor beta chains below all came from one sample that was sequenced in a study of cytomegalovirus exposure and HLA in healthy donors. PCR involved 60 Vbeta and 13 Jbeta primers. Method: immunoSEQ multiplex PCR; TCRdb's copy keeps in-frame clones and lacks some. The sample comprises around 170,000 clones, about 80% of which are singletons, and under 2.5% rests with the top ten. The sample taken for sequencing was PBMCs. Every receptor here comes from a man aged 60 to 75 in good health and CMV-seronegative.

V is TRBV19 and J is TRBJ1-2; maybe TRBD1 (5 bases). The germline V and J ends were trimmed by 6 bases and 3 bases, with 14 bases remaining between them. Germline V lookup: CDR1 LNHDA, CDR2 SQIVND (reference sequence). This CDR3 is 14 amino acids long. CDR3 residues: CASSPGGGHYGYTF. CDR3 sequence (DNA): TGTGCCAGTAGCCCTGGCGGGGGTCACTATGGCTACACCTTC.

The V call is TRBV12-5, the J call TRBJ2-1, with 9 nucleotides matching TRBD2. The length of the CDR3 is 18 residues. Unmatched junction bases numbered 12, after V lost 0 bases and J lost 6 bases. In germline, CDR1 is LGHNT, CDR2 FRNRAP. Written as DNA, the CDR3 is TGTGCTAGTGGTTTGGTACTTGGGGTAGCGGGAGTCTCCAATGAGCAGTTCTTC. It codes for CASGLVLGVAGVSNEQFF.

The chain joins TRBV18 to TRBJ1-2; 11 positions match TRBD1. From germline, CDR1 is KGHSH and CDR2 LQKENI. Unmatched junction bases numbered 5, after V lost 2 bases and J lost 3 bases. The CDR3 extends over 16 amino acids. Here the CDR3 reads CASSPGGTGGDYGYTF. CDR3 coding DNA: TGTGCCAGCTCACCAGGCGGGACAGGGGGAGACTATGGCTACACCTTC. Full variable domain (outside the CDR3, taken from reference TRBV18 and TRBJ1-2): NAGVMQNPRHLVRRRGQEARLRCSPMKGHSHVYWYRQLPEEGLKFMVYLQKENIIDESGMPKERFSAEFPKEGPSILRIQQVVRGDSAAYFCASSPGGTGGDYGYTFGSGTRLTVV.

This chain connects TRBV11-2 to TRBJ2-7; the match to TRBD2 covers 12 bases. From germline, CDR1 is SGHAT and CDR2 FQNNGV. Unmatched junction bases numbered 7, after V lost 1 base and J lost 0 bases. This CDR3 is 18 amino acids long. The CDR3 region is CASSLGETSGGPSYEQYF. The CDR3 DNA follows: TGTGCCAGCAGCTTAGGCGAGACTAGCGGGGGTCCCTCCTACGAGCAGTACTTC.

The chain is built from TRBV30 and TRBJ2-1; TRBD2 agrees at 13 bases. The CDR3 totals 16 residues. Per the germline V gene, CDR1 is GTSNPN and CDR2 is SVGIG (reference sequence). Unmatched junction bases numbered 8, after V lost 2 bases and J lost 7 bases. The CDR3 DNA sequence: TGTGCCTGGAGTTCCGGACTAGCGGGAGCGGGGAATGAGCAGTTCTTC. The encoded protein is CAWSSGLAGAGNEQFF.

As DNA, the CDR3 is TGCGCCAGCAGCTCGTTGCTTCCTGGGACACCCTACAATGAGCAGTTCTTC. This sequence encodes CASSSLLPGTPYNEQFF. This chain joins TRBV5-1 and TRBJ2-1; D is possibly TRBD1 (6 bases). V was trimmed by 3 bases and J by 2 bases, leaving 18 bases between them. Germline V gene sequence: CDR1 SGHRS, CDR2 YFSETQ. The CDR3 has 17 residues.

The CDR3 nucleotides are TGTGCCAGCAGCCGGGGACAGGGGTTTCTCAAGACCCAGTACTTC. This encodes CASSRGQGFLKTQYF. The chain couples TRBV27 to TRBJ2-5; 10 bases map to TRBD1. The germline CDR1 and CDR2 sequences are MNHEY and SMNVEV (reference sequence). The junction had 10 bases not matched to a gene; V was cut back by 6 bases and J by 6 bases. This CDR3 is built from 15 residues.

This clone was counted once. This CDR3 is CASSPLAGVANEQFF. The CDR3 DNA reads TGTGCCAGCAGCCCACTAGCGGGAGTGGCCAATGAGCAGTTCTTC. This chain connects TRBV11-1 to TRBJ2-1; 11 bases map to TRBD2. Per germline, CDR1 SGHAT and CDR2 FQDESV (reference sequence). Unmatched junction bases numbered 6, after V lost 5 bases and J lost 6 bases. The CDR3 loop spans 15 amino acids.